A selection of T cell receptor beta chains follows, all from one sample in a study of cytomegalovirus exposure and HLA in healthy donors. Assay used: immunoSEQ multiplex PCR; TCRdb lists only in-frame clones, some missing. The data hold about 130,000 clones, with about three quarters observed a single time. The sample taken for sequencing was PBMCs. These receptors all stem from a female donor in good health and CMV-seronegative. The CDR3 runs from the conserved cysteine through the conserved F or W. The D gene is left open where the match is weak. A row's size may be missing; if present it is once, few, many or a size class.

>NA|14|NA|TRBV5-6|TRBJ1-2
TGTGCCAGCAGCTCATGGACAGCTAACTATGGCTACACCTTC
CASSSWTANYGYTF
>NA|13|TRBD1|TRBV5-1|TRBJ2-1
TGCGCCAGCAGCTTGATGCCGGGACAGGAGCAGTTCTTC
CASSLMPGQEQFF
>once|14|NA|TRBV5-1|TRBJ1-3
TGCGCCAGCAGGGAGACAGGAGGTGGAAACACCATATATTTT
CASRETGGGNTIYF
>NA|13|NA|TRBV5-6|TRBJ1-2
TGTGCCAGCAGCTTGAACAGGGTTTATGGCTACACCTTC
CASSLNRVYGYTF
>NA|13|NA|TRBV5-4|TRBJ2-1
TGTGCCAGCAGCTCTTGGGTTCGGGGGAGGAAGTTCTTC
CASSSWVRGRKFF
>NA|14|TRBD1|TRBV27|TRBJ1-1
TGTGCCAGCAGTTTAAACAGGGGGAACACTGAAGCTTTCTTT
CASSLNRGNTEAFF
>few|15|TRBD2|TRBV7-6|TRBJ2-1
TGTGCCAGCAGCACCGGGACTAGCGCCTGGCATGAGCAGTTCTTC
CASSTGTSAWHEQFF
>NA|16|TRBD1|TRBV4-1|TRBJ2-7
TGCGCCAGCAGCCGCCAGCAAACCGGGACAGGGTACGAGCAGTACTTC
CASSRQQTGTGYEQYF
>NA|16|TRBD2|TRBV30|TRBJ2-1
TGTGCCTGGAGTAGTAGGACTAGCGGGTTTTACAATGAGCAGTTCTTC
CAWSSRTSGFYNEQFF
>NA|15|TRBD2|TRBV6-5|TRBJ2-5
TGTGCCAGCACCTTGACTAGCGGGAGAGGAGAGACCCAGTACTTC
CASTLTSGRGETQYF
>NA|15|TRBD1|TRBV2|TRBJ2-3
TGTGCCAGCAGGGGGACAGGGTCAGTGACAGATACGCAGTATTTT
CASRGTGSVTDTQYF
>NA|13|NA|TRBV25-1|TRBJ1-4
TGTGCCAGCAGTGAACACGGGGATGAAAAACTGTTTTTT
CASSEHGDEKLFF